This TCR beta chain derives from a study of T cell clones after liver transplantation. Overall study context: TCRbeta sequencing after a pre-transplant mixed lymphocyte reaction identified graft-donor-reactive clones, later tracked in post-transplant blood. Three of the eight recipients were HCV-positive; the rest had non-autoimmune, non-viral transplant indications. Study observations and caveats: In most of the 8 subjects, circulating graft-donor-reactive CD4 TCRbeta sequences fell significantly after transplant.

With respect to this clone: Its antigen is unknown.

Produced via immunoSEQ multiplex PCR; TCRdb's table is partial and in-frame only. The sample consists of about 20,000 clones, about four fifths of them appearing once. The sequences come from CD8+ T cells from blood, collected around 54 months after liver transplant. This sequence was found in a human patient who received a liver transplant. The graft donor may account for some of the T cells.

CDR3 sequence reads: CASSEPGQGLANYGYTF. The CDR3 DNA reads as TGTGCCAGCAGTGAACCGGGACAGGGGTTAGCTAACTATGGCTACACCTTC. The V and J genes are TRBV2 and TRBJ1-2; TRBD1 matches 10 bases. Germline V gene lookup returns CDR1 SNHLY and CDR2 FYNNEI. The CDR3 totals 17 residues. Trimming removed 2 bases from V and 0 bases from J; junction bases left unmatched: 6. The full variable domain, completed using reference TRBV2 and TRBJ1-2, is EPEVTQTPSHQVTQMGQEVILRCVPISNHLYFYWYRQILGQKVEFLVSFYNNEISEKSEIFDDQFSVERPDGSNFTLKIRSTKLEDSAMYFCASSEPGQGLANYGYTFGSGTRLTVV.